Listed here are 23 T cell receptor beta chains from one sample, sequenced in a study of T cell repertoires in cytomegalovirus infection. A single record per CDR3 protein comes from TCRdb applying MiXCR to the reads. The profile shows approximately 400,000 distinct CDR3 sequences, about a third of them singletons. Sequenced sample: PBMCs. The receptor set was obtained from a human donor in good health (CMV status not recorded). Some clones in this sample may be carry-over from other donors' samples.

This clonotype was detected a few times. The J gene is TRBJ1-5, the V gene TRBV6-2 or TRBV6-3; D perhaps matches TRBD1 (5 bases). Germline-derived CDR1 and CDR2 are MNHEY and SVGEGT. V lost 6 bases, J lost 1 base, and 13 bases lay in between. The CDR3 is 15 amino acids. In nucleotides, the CDR3 is TGTGCCAGCAGGAACCCAGGGTACAGCAATCAGCCCCAGCATTTT. This gives the protein CASRNPGYSNQPQHF.

This clonotype was observed a handful of times. The chain uses TRBV7-2 and TRBJ1-2; D gene unclear. V was clipped by 4 bases and J by 8 bases, with 20 bases between them. CDR1 SGHTA and CDR2 FQGNSA come from the germline V gene. CDR3 size: 15 residues. CDR3 sequence reads: CASSYPPPSGHGYTF. The CDR3 DNA follows: TGTGCCAGCAGCTATCCGCCCCCATCTGGGCACGGCTACACCTTC.

The V and J genes are TRBV6-1 and TRBJ2-5; no definite D call. V lost 4 bases to trimming and J lost 5 bases, with 11 bases between them. The CDR3 is 13 residues long. Germline values: CDR1 MNHNS, CDR2 SASEGT. The CDR3 DNA follows: TGTGCCAGCAGTGTTGACCCGAGGGAGACCCAGTACTTC. Encoded protein: CASSVDPRETQYF.

The genes are TRBV5-5 and TRBJ1-2, with TRBD1 identical over 11 bases. The length of the CDR3 is 15 residues. Germline trimming cut 1 base from V and 8 bases from J; bases unmatched to any gene: 7. The germline V gene has CDR1 SGHKS and CDR2 YYEKEE (reference sequence). CDR3 DNA: TGTGCCAGCAGCTTGCTCGGGACAGGGGGTTACGGCTACACCTTC. Its protein is CASSLLGTGGYGYTF.

This chain uses TRBV6-1 with TRBJ2-1; the D gene is possibly TRBD2 (7 bases). V was clipped by 6 bases and J by 0 bases, with 18 bases between them. The germline CDR1 and CDR2 sequences are MNHNS and SASEGT. This CDR3 has 17 residues. The CDR3 loop is CASRKGGRGSSYNEQFF. The CDR3 DNA is TGTGCCAGCAGAAAGGGGGGGCGGGGGAGCTCCTACAATGAGCAGTTCTTC.

This clonotype was counted a few times. The chain recombines TRBV4-1 with TRBJ1-2; weak D call: TRBD1 (5 bases). Germline CDR1 MGHRA, CDR2 YSYEKL. V shed 1 base and J shed 2 bases, with 14 bases lying between them. The CDR3 contains 16 residues. This chain's CDR3 is CASSQADGRVNYGYTF. In DNA form, the CDR3 reads TGCGCCAGCAGCCAAGCAGACGGCAGGGTGAACTATGGCTACACCTTC.

This clonotype was seen many times. The rearrangement uses TRBV7-7 and TRBJ2-5; possible D gene TRBD2, 7 bases. The length of the CDR3 is 14 residues. V was pared by 5 bases and J by 5 bases, with 15 bases between. Germline V lookup: CDR1 SSHAT, CDR2 FNYEAQ (reference sequence). In DNA, the CDR3 is TGTGCCAGCAGCCCGGGGGGCAGTAGGGAGACCCAGTACTTC. Protein product: CASSPGGSRETQYF. The full variable domain, in which reference TRBV7-7 and TRBJ2-5 provide the parts outside the CDR3, is GAGVSQSPRYKVTKRGQDVTLRCDPISSHATLYWYQQALGQGPEFLTYFNYEAQPDKSGLPSDRFSAERPEGSISTLTIQRTEQRDSAMYRCASSPGGSRETQYFGPGTRLLVL.

This rearrangement joins TRBV2 to TRBJ2-3; D is tentatively TRBD1 or TRBD2 (5 bases each). V was clipped by 7 bases and J by 0 bases, with 14 bases between them. This CDR3 comprises 15 residues. Germline assignment: CDR1 SNHLY and CDR2 FYNNEI. CDR3 amino acids: CASIGATFSTDTQYF. CDR3 in DNA: TGTGCCAGCATCGGGGCCACCTTCAGCACAGATACGCAGTATTTT.

There are many counts of this clonotype. One end of the junction does not line up with germline, which may come from a read error. The CDR3 sequence: CASTLGTATDTQYF. The DNA for the CDR3 is TGTGCCAGCACCTTAGGGACAGCCACAGATACGCAGTATTTT. The chain joins TRBV7-9 to TRBJ2-3, with TRBD1 matching over 7 bases. CDR1 SEHNR and CDR2 FQNEAQ come from the germline V gene (reference sequence). The CDR3 is 14 residues long.

This clonotype was recorded many times. The rearrangement uses TRBV7-2 and TRBJ2-7; 10 bases map to TRBD2. Trimming removed 3 bases from V and 4 bases from J; junction bases left unmatched: 6. The CDR3 has 15 amino acids. Germline V gives CDR1 SGHTA, CDR2 FQGNSA. CDR3 DNA: TGTGCCAGCAGCTTGAAGAGCGGGGGGGGGTACGAGCAGTACTTC. This codes for CASSLKSGGGYEQYF.

This chain links TRBV5-1 with TRBJ2-3; D is possibly TRBD1 or TRBD2 (5 bases each). This CDR3 comprises 15 residues. Germline V gene lookup returns CDR1 SGHRS and CDR2 YFSETQ. V was pared by 7 bases and J by 6 bases, with 21 bases between. DNA of the CDR3: TGCGCCAGCTGCCTAAGGGGACCACCTGGGGATACGCAGTATTTT. It is translated as CASCLRGPPGDTQYF.

Details on this clonotype: The germline gene is not matched at one end of the junction; a read error may be the cause. The chain couples TRBV6-2 or TRBV6-3 to TRBJ1-5; TRBD1 matches 7 bases. The germline gives CDR1 MNHEY, CDR2 SVGEGT. This CDR3 comprises 15 residues. For the CDR3, the DNA is TGTGCCAGCAGTTACCCACCAGGGGGGAATCAGACCCAGCATTTT. Protein product: CASSYPPGGNQTQHF.

This clonotype was counted at least ten times. The chain employs TRBV7-9 and TRBJ2-4; a possible D gene is TRBD1 (6 bases). This CDR3 comprises 17 residues. Trimming took off 5 bases at V and 1 base at J, with 18 bases between the two ends. Per germline, CDR1 SEHNR and CDR2 FQNEAQ (reference sequence). As DNA, the CDR3 is TGTGCCAGCAGCCCCCTGGACAGCACATTGGCCAAAAACATTCAGTACTTC. Translating it yields CASSPLDSTLAKNIQYF. The full variable domain, rest sourced from reference TRBV7-9 and TRBJ2-4, is DTGVSQNPRHKITKRGQNVTFRCDPISEHNRLYWYRQTLGQGPEFLTYFQNEAQLEKSRLLSDRFSAERPKGSFSTLEIQRTEQGDSAMYLCASSPLDSTLAKNIQYFGAGTRLSVL.

This chain joins TRBV12-3 or TRBV12-4 and TRBJ2-1; 8 positions agree with TRBD2. Germline trimming cut 5 bases from V and 0 bases from J; bases unmatched to any gene: 3. The CDR3 spans 15 residues. For the CDR3, the DNA is TGTGCCAGCAGTGTGGCGGGGGGCTCCTACAATGAGCAGTTCTTC. Translating gives CASSVAGGSYNEQFF.

On this clonotype: This is likely a read error, given that the CDR3 carries no conserved phenylalanine or tryptophan at its end. The chain recombines TRBV7-2 with TRBJ2-1; D gene ambiguous. This CDR3 has 16 residues. Germline assignment: CDR1 SGHTA and CDR2 FQGNSA. In DNA, the CDR3 is TGTGCCAGCAGCTTAGGTTGGCAGAAGACCTACAAGGAGCAGTTCTTA. It specifies CASSLGWQKTYKEQFL.

The table lists this clonotype with a count of one. Since no conserved phenylalanine or tryptophan closes the CDR3, a read error is the likely cause. The chain carries TRBV6-8 and TRBJ1-1; D call uncertain. This CDR3 comprises 15 residues. From germline, CDR1 is MNHGY and CDR2 SAAAGT. Between the trimmed V and J ends, which lost 0 bases and 6 bases, there was a span of 14 bases. The CDR3 bases are TGTGCCAGCAGTTACTCCGGACGGCAAATAGCTGAAGCTTTCTCT. It specifies CASSYSGRQIAEAFS.

This chain links TRBV29-1 with TRBJ1-1; D unclear. V lost 4 bases to trimming and J lost 7 bases, with 7 bases between them. The CDR3 contains 10 residues. Germline V gene lookup returns CDR1 SQVTM and CDR2 ANQGSEA. This CDR3 reads CSVGAHEAFF. Here the CDR3 DNA reads TGCAGCGTTGGCGCTCATGAAGCTTTCTTT.

This chain connects TRBV28 to TRBJ1-5, with 7 bases aligning to TRBD1. V was pared by 7 bases and J by 4 bases, with 4 bases of the junction left unmatched. Germline values: CDR1 MDHEN, CDR2 SYDVKM. This CDR3 has 13 amino acids. The CDR3, as DNA: TGTGCCAGCAAACCGGACAGGAATCAGCCCCAGCATTTT. It translates to CASKPDRNQPQHF.

This chain joins TRBV2 and TRBJ1-5; D is ambiguous. V was trimmed by 2 bases and J by 1 base, leaving 12 bases between them. The CDR3 contains 16 residues. CDR1 is SNHLY, CDR2 FYNNEI, per germline. The CDR3 region is CASSEFGRYSNQPQHF. The CDR3 DNA reads TGTGCCAGCAGTGAATTTGGCCGGTACAGCAATCAGCCCCAGCATTTT. The whole variable domain, remainder taken from reference TRBV2 and TRBJ1-5, is EPEVTQTPSHQVTQMGQEVILRCVPISNHLYFYWYRQILGQKVEFLVSFYNNEISEKSEIFDDQFSVERPDGSNFTLKIRSTKLEDSAMYFCASSEFGRYSNQPQHFGDGTRLSIL.

Notes on this clonotype: Because it lacks the conserved phenylalanine or tryptophan at the end, this CDR3 is likely a read error. The DNA is left out, because the CDR3 cannot be placed on it with certainty; the CDR3 is given as TCRdb lists it. This rearrangement joins TRBV7-2 to TRBJ2-1; TRBD1, as called in the table, went unchecked against the DNA. The CDR3 is 16 residues long, ends included. CDR1 and CDR2 from the germline V gene are SGHTA and FQGNSA. The CDR3 spells CASSSTVTGSIDEQLL.

This clonotype came up once. The gene calls are TRBV19 and TRBJ1-2, with a tentative D call TRBD1 (6 bases). The V end lost 4 bases, the J end lost 0 bases, and 12 bases lay between the germline ends. The CDR3 contains 15 residues. Per the germline V gene, CDR1 is LNHDA and CDR2 is SQIVND (reference sequence). CDR3 loop: CASSTGTPTNYGYTF. DNA of the CDR3: TGTGCCAGTAGTACCGGGACACCCACTAACTATGGCTACACCTTC. Using reference TRBV19 and TRBJ1-2 for the parts outside the CDR3, the full variable domain is DGGITQSPKYLFRKEGQNVTLSCEQNLNHDAMYWYRQDPGQGLRLIYYSQIVNDFQKGDIAEGYSVSREKKESFPLTVTSAQKNPTAFYLCASSTGTPTNYGYTFGSGTRLTVV.

This chain joins TRBV28 and TRBJ2-3, with D perhaps TRBD2 (6 bases). Germline values: CDR1 MDHEN, CDR2 SYDVKM. V gave up 10 bases and J gave up 4 bases, with 15 bases separating them. The CDR3 loop spans 13 amino acids. CDR3 nucleotides: TGTGCCACCCATATAGCGGCGCCAGATACGCAGTATTTT. Translated, it gives CATHIAAPDTQYF.

Comments on this clonotype: A much more abundant neighbour one base away suggests this may be a read error. The genes are TRBV7-6 and TRBJ1-1; no reliable D call. The CDR3 sequence is 15 residues long. Germline CDR1 and CDR2: SGHVS and FNYEAQ. The CDR3 bases are TGTGACAGCAGCTTAGTAACTGGGGTGAACACTGAAGCTTTCTTT. This sequence encodes CDSSLVTGVNTEAFF.